The source of this T cell receptor (beta chain) is a study of shared clonotypes between healthy human individuals. Each sorted subset replicate got 200 ng genomic DNA, 30,000 or so genomes. Method: immunoSEQ multiplex PCR; TCRdb's copy keeps in-frame clones and lacks some. Here the sample spans over a million clones, 95% to 99% being singletons. V shed 9 bases and J shed 9 bases, with 21 bases lying between them. CDR1 and CDR2 from the germline V gene are LNHDA and SQIVND (reference sequence). This CDR3 is 14 amino acids long. The chain links TRBV19 to TRBJ2-1; maybe TRBD1 (6 bases). The sequence derives from a man aged 25-45 years in good health. The sequenced sample was naive CD4+ T cells sorted from blood. Subset given: CD45RA+ positively selected. The CDR3 DNA reads as TGTGCCAGCCGCCCGAGACAGGTCTGGGGTGAGCAGTTCTTC. It codes for CASRPRQVWGEQFF.